This is a list of T cell receptor beta chains from one sample in a study of human T cells and chemical hapten exposure. TCRdb fed the RACE reads into MiXCR, producing one record per CDR3 protein. The table shows about 360,000 distinct CDR3 sequences, with 4% to 5.5% occurring only once. Sequencing used whole blood, obtained in connection with sensitization to the hapten diphenylcyclopropenone (DPC). Receptors originate from a woman between 45 and 65 years old with alopecia areata. Some clones in this sample may be carry-over from other donors' samples. Both conserved end residues are part of each CDR3. The D gene is left open where the match is weak. For some rows the clone size is stated as once, few or many, or as a class when expanded; others skip it.

NA,TRBJ1-5,TRBV6-6,NA,TGTGCCAGCAATGAAAGGGTCGATCAGCCCCAGCATTTT,CASNERVDQPQHF
NA,TRBJ1-2,TRBV7-8,NA,TGTGCCAGCAGCTTAGGGGTAGGCAGGAAGAACTATGGCTACACCTTC,CASSLGVGRKNYGYTF
few,TRBJ2-2,TRBV11-2,NA,TGTGCCAGCAGCCAGGACTGGAGTACCGGGGAGCTGTTTTTT,CASSQDWSTGELFF
many,TRBJ1-1,TRBV11-3,NA,TGTGCCAGCAGCTTGAAGTTGAACACTGAAGCTTTCTTT,CASSLKLNTEAFF
many,TRBJ1-6,TRBV9,NA,TGTGCCAGCAGCCCCGGACAGAGTTATAATTCACCCCTCCACTTT,CASSPGQSYNSPLHF
NA,TRBJ1-1,TRBV14,TRBD1,TGTGCCAGCAGCCCCCCACGCAGGGGGGAAGCTGAAGCTTTCTTT,CASSPPRRGEAEAFF
many,TRBJ2-2,TRBV5-1,TRBD1,TGCGCCAGCAGCTTGGCCCAGGGGGCGAACACCGGGGAGCTGTTTTTT,CASSLAQGANTGELFF
many,TRBJ2-1,TRBV18,TRBD2,TGTGCCAGCTCAGCCCCCCGGACTAGCGGGCTTCTAGAGCAGTTCTTC,CASSAPRTSGLLEQFF
many,TRBJ2-5,TRBV13,NA,TGTGCCAGCTCCCGAGGGGGGGAAGAGACCCAGTACTTC,CASSRGGEETQYF
NA,TRBJ2-3,TRBV10-3,NA,TGTGCCATCTTGATTGCAGATACGCAGTATTTT,CAILIADTQYF
many,TRBJ2-7,TRBV6-2/TRBV6-3,NA,TGTGCCAGCAGTCTTTACAAGGGGGGCTACGAGCAGTACTTC,CASSLYKGGYEQYF
few,TRBJ2-1,TRBV19,NA,TGTGCCGGGGGTAGCTCCATCTTCGGCAATGAGCAGTTCTTC,CAGGSSIFGNEQFF
few,TRBJ2-1,TRBV29-1,NA,TGCAGCGGGATAGCGGATTACAATGAGCAGTTCTTC,CSGIADYNEQFF
many,TRBJ2-7,TRBV20-1,NA,TGCAGTGCTAGAAGGAAGTGGTACGGGGCTGAGTCCTACGAGCAGTACTTC,CSARRKWYGAESYEQYF
many,TRBJ2-7,TRBV28,TRBD1,TGTGCCAGCAGGGTACAGGGGGCGCCCGGCCACGAGCAGTACTTC,CASRVQGAPGHEQYF
few,TRBJ2-1,TRBV5-6,TRBD2,TGTGCCAGCAGACCCATGGCGGGAGGGCCCGGCGATGAGCAGTTCTTC,CASRPMAGGPGDEQFF
many,TRBJ1-6,TRBV20-1,NA,TGCAGTGCTAGGGGGTCCGGTAATTCACCCCTCCACTTT,CSARGSGNSPLHF
many,TRBJ2-5,TRBV7-3,TRBD2,TGTGCCAGCAGCCTCGCCGGGACTAGCGGGGGTGAGACCCAGTACTTC,CASSLAGTSGGETQYF
many,TRBJ1-5,TRBV2,NA,TGTGCCAGCAGTGAAAACACGCTAAGCAATCAGCCCCAGCATTTT,CASSENTLSNQPQHF
NA,TRBJ2-3,TRBV7-2,NA,TGTGCCAGCCGGCGGGCGCCCCCGGAGGTAGATACGCAGTATTTT,CASRRAPPEVDTQYF
many,TRBJ1-1,TRBV4-2,NA,TGTGCCAGCAGCCAAGACCCGAACACTGAAGCTTTCTTT,CASSQDPNTEAFF
many,TRBJ2-2,TRBV7-9,NA,TGTGCCCCCATAGCGAACACCGGGGAGCTGTTTTTT,CAPIANTGELFF
many,TRBJ2-3,TRBV5-6,NA,TGTGCCAGCAGCTCGCCCCCTACAGATACGCAGTATTTT,CASSSPPTDTQYF
many,TRBJ2-2,TRBV2,NA,TGTGCCAGCACCACGGACGGGATCCTCACCGGGGAGCTGTTTTTT,CASTTDGILTGELFF
few,TRBJ2-3,TRBV29-1,NA,TGCAGCGTTGTGGCGATGACTAACACAGATACGCAGTATTTT,CSVVAMTNTDTQYF
few,TRBJ2-5,TRBV7-9,TRBD1,TGTGCCAGCAGCTCGCCACAGGGGCAAGAGACCCAGTACTTC,CASSSPQGQETQYF
NA,TRBJ2-4,TRBV12-3/TRBV12-4,NA,TGTGCCAGCAGTTTAGGAGACTCCCGGAACATTCAGTACTTC,CASSLGDSRNIQYF
many,TRBJ1-1,TRBV20-1,TRBD1,TGCAGTGCTCGACGACAGGGTCGGAACACTGAAGCTTTCTTT,CSARRQGRNTEAFF
NA,TRBJ2-4,TRBV20-1,NA,TGCAGTGCTAGCGTGGCCCCCAAAAACATTCAGTACTTC,CSASVAPKNIQYF
NA,TRBJ1-2,TRBV2,NA,TGTGCCAGCAGTGACAGTCCCCGCTCTAACTATGGCTACACCTTC,CASSDSPRSNYGYTF
many,TRBJ1-1,TRBV5-6,TRBD1,TGTGCCAGCAGCTTATACAGGGACAGGGTGACTGAAGCTTTCTTT,CASSLYRDRVTEAFF
many,TRBJ2-3,TRBV24-1,NA,TGTGCCACCAGTGATATCAGCGCCGCTAGCACAGATACGCAGTATTTT,CATSDISAASTDTQYF
many,TRBJ2-3,TRBV4-3,NA,TGCGCCAGCAGCCAAGATAGGTGGTTACTATCCACAGATACGCAGTATTTT,CASSQDRWLLSTDTQYF
many,TRBJ1-2,TRBV29-1,NA,TGCAGCGTCAAACAGGGTAGTGGCTATGGCTACACCTTC,CSVKQGSGYGYTF
many,TRBJ2-3,TRBV6-1,NA,TGTGCCAGCAGTGAGCAAACAGATACGCAGTATTTT,CASSEQTDTQYF
NA,TRBJ1-1,TRBV12-3/TRBV12-4,NA,TGTGCCAGCAGCTACACAGGGTACACTGAAGCTTTCTTT,CASSYTGYTEAFF
many,TRBJ1-2,TRBV27,TRBD1,TGTGCCAGCAGTTTAAGTTCGGGACAGGGGGCCTACTATGGCTACACCTTC,CASSLSSGQGAYYGYTF
many,TRBJ2-7,TRBV6-1,NA,TGTGCCAGTGGCCCTAACAGGGTCCCCACCTACGAGCAGTACTTC,CASGPNRVPTYEQYF
many,TRBJ1-2,TRBV24-1,TRBD1,TGTGCCACCAGTGATTTTCAGGGACAGCTGAACTATGGCTACACCTTC,CATSDFQGQLNYGYTF
many,TRBJ2-1,TRBV6-5,TRBD2,TGTGCCAGCAGTTGGGGGAGGGCTAACTCCTACAATGAGCAGTTCTTC,CASSWGRANSYNEQFF
few,TRBJ2-7,TRBV9,NA,TGTGCCAGCAAGGAAGAGGATAGTAGCTACGAGCAGTACTTC,CASKEEDSSYEQYF
NA,TRBJ2-7,TRBV12-3/TRBV12-4,TRBD1,TGTGCCAGCAGTTTAGCCCATCGACAGGGGGCCCGCTACGAGCAGTACTTC,CASSLAHRQGARYEQYF
many,TRBJ1-1,TRBV28,TRBD1,TGTGCCAGCAGAATGGACAGGGGTGGCACTGAAGCTTTCTTT,CASRMDRGGTEAFF
many,TRBJ2-1,TRBV20-1,NA,TGCAGTGCTCCGCCCCTGGGTAGCGGAAGCTCCTACAATGAGCAGTTCTTC,CSAPPLGSGSSYNEQFF